This entry lists 4 T cell receptor beta chains sequenced from one sample in a study of blood T cell repertoires in COVID-19. TCRdb's copy holds only in-frame clones and misses some; the assay was immunoSEQ multiplex PCR. The sample lists 200,000 to 250,000 clones, approximately 84% occurring once. The sample consisted of peripheral blood. These receptors came from a man aged 50 to 59 with acute or convalescent COVID-19.

V and J are TRBV5-4 and TRBJ2-7; 7 bases line up with TRBD2. V dropped 0 bases and J dropped 6; count of bases not matched to a gene: 9. This CDR3 is built from 15 residues. Germline CDR1 reads SGHNT; CDR2 reads YYREEE (reference sequence). This CDR3 is CASSLDPRSGAEQYF. The CDR3 bases are TGTGCCAGCAGCTTGGATCCTCGGAGCGGGGCCGAGCAGTACTTC.

This clone has only one observation. This CDR3 reads CASSLAFGTGASTEAFF. The CDR3 DNA reads TGCGCCAGCAGCTTGGCGTTCGGGACAGGGGCTAGCACTGAAGCTTTCTTT. The V call is TRBV5-1, the J call TRBJ1-1, with 10 bases matching TRBD1. CDR1 and CDR2 from the germline V gene are SGHRS and YFSETQ. This CDR3 is built from 17 residues. J lost 4 bases, V lost 0 bases, and 9 bases had no gene match. The complete variable domain, with remaining parts taken from reference TRBV5-1 and TRBJ1-1, reads KAGVTQTPRYLIKTRGQQVTLSCSPISGHRSVSWYQQTPGQGLQFLFEYFSETQRNKGNFPGRFSGRQFSNSRSEMNVSTLELGDSALYLCASSLAFGTGASTEAFFGQGTRLTVV.

The chain is built from TRBV7-9 and TRBJ1-3; a possible D gene is TRBD1 (6 bases). Looked up from germline, CDR1 is SEHNR and CDR2 is FQNEAQ (reference sequence). The germline V and J ends were trimmed by 5 bases and 0 bases, with 11 bases remaining between them. There are 15 residues in the CDR3. The CDR3 bases are TGTGCCAGCAGCCACACAGGGAGCTCTGGAAACACCATATATTTT. Translation: CASSHTGSSGNTIYF.

The chain combines TRBV7-2 with TRBJ1-6, with D possibly being TRBD1 (5 bases). CDR3 length: 16 residues. Germline V lookup: CDR1 SGHTA, CDR2 FQGNSA. With 5 bases removed from V and 0 bases from J, the gap between germline ends came to 11 bases. This CDR3 is CASSGWGGSYNSPLHF. The DNA for the CDR3 is TGTGCCAGCAGCGGGTGGGGCGGCTCCTATAATTCACCCCTCCACTTT.